This entry lists 11 T cell receptor beta chains sequenced from one sample in a study of control samples from healthy donors and cancer patients. Libraries were prepared by immunoSEQ multiplex PCR; TCRdb keeps only in-frame clonotypes and omits some of them. The sample records approximately 89,000 clones, about 83% being singletons. Input material: blood. All receptors derive from a woman aged 40 to 49 in good health.

This rearrangement joins TRBV4-1 to TRBJ2-7; D is perhaps TRBD1 or TRBD2 (6 bases each). The V and J ends lost 1 base and 2 bases respectively, with 9 bases between them. CDR1 MGHRA and CDR2 YSYEKL come from the germline V gene. The CDR3 runs to 14 residues. The CDR3 nucleotides read TGCGCCAGCAGCCAAGGGGGGGCCCCCTACGAGCAGTACTTC. Translating gives CASSQGGAPYEQYF.

V is TRBV7-2 and J is TRBJ2-2, with 8 positions matching TRBD1. The CDR3 spans 15 residues. Germline CDR1 reads SGHTA; CDR2 reads FQGNSA. After removal of 5 bases from V and 7 bases from J, the junction contained 9 bases not matched to a gene. The CDR3 bases are TGTGCCAGCAGCAGACCGGGACAGGCACGCGGGGAGCTGTTTTTT. This codes for CASSRPGQARGELFF.

Only a few counts were recorded for this clone. This sequence joins TRBV6-5 and TRBJ1-1, with D perhaps TRBD1 (5 bases). Trimming took off 6 bases at V and 0 bases at J, with 8 bases between the two ends. The CDR3 has 13 residues. The V gene's germline CDR1 is MNHEY and CDR2 SVGAGI. This chain's CDR3 is CASRGTVNTEAFF. The CDR3 region has the DNA TGTGCCAGCAGAGGGACGGTGAACACTGAAGCTTTCTTT.

This chain joins TRBV11-3 and TRBJ2-1, with D uncertain. The germline gives CDR1 SGHNT, CDR2 YENEEA. CDR3 size: 13 residues. The V gene lost 0 bases and the J gene lost 12 bases, with 12 bases spanning the gap. CDR3 sequence: CASSLETKNRQFF. The CDR3 DNA is TGTGCCAGCAGCTTAGAAACTAAGAACCGGCAGTTCTTC.

This clone was seen just once. V usage is TRBV4-1 and J usage is TRBJ2-7; 15 bases agree with TRBD2. The germline CDR1 and CDR2 sequences are MGHRA and YSYEKL. CDR3 length: 15 residues. V trimming: 1 base; J trimming: 5 bases; junction bases outside the gene matches: 0. CDR3 sequence (DNA): TGCGCCAGCAGCCAAGGGACTAGCGGGGGGGACGAGCAGTACTTC. This gives the protein CASSQGTSGGDEQYF.

The rearrangement links TRBV19 to TRBJ2-3; tentatively, D is TRBD1 (6 bases). The CDR3 has 15 residues. Per germline, CDR1 LNHDA and CDR2 SQIVND (reference sequence). V was trimmed by 3 bases and J by 5 bases, leaving 15 bases between them. CDR3: CASSILTGYEDTQYF. In DNA form, the CDR3 reads TGTGCCAGTAGTATCTTGACAGGATATGAAGATACGCAGTATTTT.

The rearrangement links TRBV27 to TRBJ1-5; D gene unclear. The V gene's germline CDR1 is MNHEY and CDR2 SMNVEV (reference sequence). The CDR3 has 13 amino acids. V was clipped by 5 bases and J by 4 bases, with 9 bases between them. The CDR3 loop is CASSPAANQPQHF. CDR3 bases: TGTGCCAGCAGTCCCGCGGCGAATCAGCCCCAGCATTTT.

This chain uses TRBV19 with TRBJ2-1; 9 bases match TRBD1. Germline V CDR1 and CDR2: LNHDA, SQIVND (reference sequence). V dropped 5 bases and J dropped 4; count of bases not matched to a gene: 12. The CDR3 loop spans 17 amino acids. CDR3 DNA sequence: TGTGCCAGTAGTCCTGCGACAGGGGGGGACGCATACAATGAGCAGTTCTTC. This codes for CASSPATGGDAYNEQFF.

The V call is TRBV9, the J call TRBJ2-1; 9 bases map to TRBD2. Germline assignment: CDR1 SGDLS and CDR2 YYNGEE. This CDR3 region has 15 residues. The V gene end was trimmed by 4 bases and the J gene end by 4 bases; junction bases not matched to a gene: 6. Written as DNA, the CDR3 is TGTGCCAGCAGCCCCAGCGGGGGGTATTACAATGAGCAGTTCTTC. Its translation: CASSPSGGYYNEQFF.

This chain links TRBV6-2 or TRBV6-3 with TRBJ1-2, with D tentatively TRBD1 (6 bases). V lost 2 bases, J lost 5 bases, and 18 bases lay in between. CDR3 length: 16 amino acids. Looked up from germline, CDR1 is MNHEY and CDR2 is SVGEGT. In nucleotides, the CDR3 is TGTGCCAGCAGTTACCAATACGGGGGGGCCGGATATGGCTACACCTTC. Translated: CASSYQYGGAGYGYTF.

CDR3 residues: CASSEFEGGNTEAFF. CDR3 sequence (DNA): TGTGCCAGCAGTGAATTTGAAGGCGGAAACACTGAAGCTTTCTTT. The chain combines TRBV25-1 with TRBJ1-1; unclear D gene. Germline V gene data show CDR1 as MGHDK and CDR2 as SYGVNS. The V end was cut by 1 base, the J end by 2 bases, with 11 bases between. This CDR3 has 15 amino acids.